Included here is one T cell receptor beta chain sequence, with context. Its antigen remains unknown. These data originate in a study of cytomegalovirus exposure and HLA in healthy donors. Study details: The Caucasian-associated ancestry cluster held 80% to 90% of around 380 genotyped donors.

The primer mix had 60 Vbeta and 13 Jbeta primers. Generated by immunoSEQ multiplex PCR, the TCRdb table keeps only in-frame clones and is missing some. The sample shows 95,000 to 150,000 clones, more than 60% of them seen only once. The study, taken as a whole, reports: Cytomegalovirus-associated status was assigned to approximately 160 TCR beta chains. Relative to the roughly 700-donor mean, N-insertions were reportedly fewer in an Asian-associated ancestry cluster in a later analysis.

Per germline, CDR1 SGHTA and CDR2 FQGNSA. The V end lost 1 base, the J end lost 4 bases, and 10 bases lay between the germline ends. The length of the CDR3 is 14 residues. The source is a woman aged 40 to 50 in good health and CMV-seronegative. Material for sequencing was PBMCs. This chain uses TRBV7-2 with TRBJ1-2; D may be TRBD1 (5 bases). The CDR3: CASSLERGGYGYTF. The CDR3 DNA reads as TGTGCCAGCAGCTTAGAACGGGGGGGCTATGGCTACACCTTC.